This is a list of T cell receptor beta chains from one sample in a study of cytomegalovirus exposure and HLA in healthy donors. Repertoires were generated with immunoSEQ multiplex PCR, while TCRdb's copy carries only in-frame clones and drops some. The sample includes roughly 95,000 clones, 65% to 90% seen only once; the top ten take 3.4%. The sequencing sample was made of PBMCs. Every receptor here comes from a young man in good health and CMV-seropositive. Both conserved end residues are part of each CDR3. The D gene is left open where the match is weak. Size is omitted from some rows. Given values are once, few, many or a class for expanded clones.

cdr3_aa: CASSLVTGNSYEQYF
cdr3_nt: TGTGCCAGCAGCTTGGTGACAGGGAATTCCTACGAGCAGTACTTC
d_call: TRBD1
clone_size: NA
v_call: TRBV5-5
j_call: TRBJ2-7

cdr3_aa: CASSEEDRRATEAFF
cdr3_nt: TGTGCCAGCAGCGAAGAGGACAGGAGGGCGACTGAAGCTTTCTTT
d_call: TRBD1
clone_size: few
v_call: TRBV7-8
j_call: TRBJ1-1

cdr3_aa: CASSQENGRGQYF
cdr3_nt: TGTGCCAGCAGCCAAGAGAATGGGCGCGGGCAGTACTTC
d_call: NA
clone_size: NA
v_call: TRBV14
j_call: TRBJ2-5

cdr3_aa: CASTQWEGTGELFF
cdr3_nt: TGTGCCAGCACGCAGTGGGAGGGCACCGGGGAGCTGTTTTTT
d_call: TRBD2
clone_size: NA
v_call: TRBV6-6
j_call: TRBJ2-2

cdr3_aa: CASSPPPDRYTEAFF
cdr3_nt: TGTGCCAGCAGCCCCCCCCCGGACAGGTACACTGAAGCTTTCTTT
d_call: TRBD1
clone_size: NA
v_call: TRBV6-5
j_call: TRBJ1-1

cdr3_aa: CASSVGVPGANVLTF
cdr3_nt: TGTGCCAGCAGCGTAGGCGTTCCTGGGGCCAACGTCCTGACTTTC
d_call: NA
clone_size: NA
v_call: TRBV9
j_call: TRBJ2-6

cdr3_aa: CGAGVSSPAAFF
cdr3_nt: TGTGGGGCAGGGGTATCGAGCCCGGCTGCTTTCTTT
d_call: NA
clone_size: NA
v_call: TRBV28
j_call: TRBJ1-1

cdr3_aa: CAWKNRQLNSYEQYF
cdr3_nt: TGTGCCTGGAAGAATAGACAGCTAAACTCCTACGAGCAGTACTTC
d_call: NA
clone_size: NA
v_call: TRBV30
j_call: TRBJ2-7

cdr3_aa: CASLGSPRTYNEQFF
cdr3_nt: TGTGCCAGCCTAGGGAGCCCAAGGACCTACAATGAGCAGTTCTTC
d_call: NA
clone_size: once
v_call: TRBV5-6
j_call: TRBJ2-1

cdr3_aa: CASSLTGGNTEAFF
cdr3_nt: TGCGCCAGCAGCTTGACCGGGGGAAACACTGAAGCTTTCTTT
d_call: NA
clone_size: NA
v_call: TRBV5-1
j_call: TRBJ1-1

cdr3_aa: CASSYGASENTGELFF
cdr3_nt: TGTGCCAGCAGTTACGGGGCTAGCGAGAACACCGGGGAGCTGTTTTTT
d_call: NA
clone_size: NA
v_call: TRBV6-5
j_call: TRBJ2-2

cdr3_aa: CASSLWTGVSGNTIYF
cdr3_nt: TGTGCCAGCAGTTTATGGACAGGGGTCTCTGGAAACACCATATATTTT
d_call: TRBD1
clone_size: NA
v_call: TRBV28
j_call: TRBJ1-3

cdr3_aa: CAWSVRSTGDQPQHF
cdr3_nt: TGTGCCTGGAGTGTACGGTCTACAGGTGATCAGCCCCAGCATTTT
d_call: NA
clone_size: NA
v_call: TRBV30
j_call: TRBJ1-5

cdr3_aa: CATSRVAGYLNEQFF
cdr3_nt: TGTGCCACCAGCAGAGTTGCGGGATATCTCAATGAGCAGTTCTTC
d_call: NA
clone_size: NA
v_call: TRBV15
j_call: TRBJ2-1

cdr3_aa: CASGSVGYGYTF
cdr3_nt: TGTGCCAGCGGGAGCGTCGGCTATGGCTACACCTTC
d_call: NA
clone_size: NA
v_call: TRBV6-5
j_call: TRBJ1-2

cdr3_aa: CASSQVGGEGATDTQYF
cdr3_nt: TGCGCCAGCAGCCAAGTCGGGGGGGAGGGGGCGACAGATACGCAGTATTTT
d_call: NA
clone_size: NA
v_call: TRBV4-1
j_call: TRBJ2-3

cdr3_aa: CASSPSGALYQQYF
cdr3_nt: TGTGCCAGCAGCCCCAGCGGGGCCCTCTATCAGCAGTACTTC
d_call: TRBD2
clone_size: NA
v_call: TRBV9
j_call: TRBJ2-7

cdr3_aa: CASSPRRTSTDTQYF
cdr3_nt: TGTGCCAGCAGCCCCCGCCGGACTAGCACAGATACGCAGTATTTT
d_call: NA
clone_size: NA
v_call: TRBV7-8
j_call: TRBJ2-3

cdr3_aa: CASSPGIFELFF
cdr3_nt: TGTGCCAGCAGCCCAGGGATCTTCGAGCTGTTTTTT
d_call: NA
clone_size: NA
v_call: TRBV14
j_call: TRBJ2-2

cdr3_aa: CASSSLAGGHTGEQYF
cdr3_nt: TGTGCCAGCAGCTCTTTAGCGGGAGGCCATACAGGGGAGCAGTACTTC
d_call: TRBD2
clone_size: NA
v_call: TRBV6-6
j_call: TRBJ2-7

cdr3_aa: CASSSRLGGPAETQYF
cdr3_nt: TGTGCCAGCAGCTCCCGATTAGGAGGGCCGGCAGAGACCCAGTACTTC
d_call: NA
clone_size: NA
v_call: TRBV9
j_call: TRBJ2-5

cdr3_aa: CASSEQGMRTGELFF
cdr3_nt: TGTGCCAGCAGTGAGCAGGGAATGCGCACCGGGGAGCTGTTTTTT
d_call: NA
clone_size: NA
v_call: TRBV2
j_call: TRBJ2-2

cdr3_aa: CASSLRGQDYLYGYTF
cdr3_nt: TGTGCCAGCAGTTTACGTGGACAGGACTATCTCTATGGCTACACCTTC
d_call: TRBD1
clone_size: NA
v_call: TRBV28
j_call: TRBJ1-2

cdr3_aa: CASSYRGHYNEQFF
cdr3_nt: TGTGCCAGCAGCTACAGGGGCCATTACAATGAGCAGTTCTTC
d_call: TRBD1
clone_size: NA
v_call: TRBV6-5
j_call: TRBJ2-1

cdr3_aa: CASSPTVMNTEAFF
cdr3_nt: TGTGCCAGCTCACCCACAGTAATGAACACTGAAGCTTTCTTT
d_call: NA
clone_size: NA
v_call: TRBV18
j_call: TRBJ1-1

cdr3_aa: CASSTISTGNYEQYF
cdr3_nt: TGTGCCAGTAGTACGATTTCGACAGGGAACTACGAGCAGTACTTC
d_call: TRBD1
clone_size: NA
v_call: TRBV19
j_call: TRBJ2-7

cdr3_aa: CASRLRTGENEQFF
cdr3_nt: TGCGCCAGCAGGCTCAGGACAGGGGAGAACGAGCAGTTCTTC
d_call: TRBD1
clone_size: NA
v_call: TRBV5-1
j_call: TRBJ2-1

cdr3_aa: CASSARVGDTQYF
cdr3_nt: TGTGCCAGCAGTGCGCGGGTGGGGGATACGCAGTATTTT
d_call: NA
clone_size: NA
v_call: TRBV27
j_call: TRBJ2-3

cdr3_aa: CAWTTSGQGEGQPQHF
cdr3_nt: TGTGCCTGGACCACCTCGGGACAGGGAGAAGGTCAGCCCCAGCATTTT
d_call: TRBD1
clone_size: NA
v_call: TRBV30
j_call: TRBJ1-5

cdr3_aa: CASSRVDLNYGYTF
cdr3_nt: TGTGCCAGCAGCCGGGTCGACCTCAACTATGGCTACACCTTC
d_call: NA
clone_size: NA
v_call: TRBV5-6
j_call: TRBJ1-2

cdr3_aa: CASSLRVSGSENEQFF
cdr3_nt: TGTGCCAGCAGCCTAAGGGTTAGCGGGAGTGAAAATGAGCAGTTCTTC
d_call: TRBD2
clone_size: NA
v_call: TRBV11-2
j_call: TRBJ2-1

cdr3_aa: CAWSVLSQAGANVLTF
cdr3_nt: TGTGCCTGGAGTGTACTTTCGCAGGCTGGGGCCAACGTCCTGACTTTC
d_call: NA
clone_size: NA
v_call: TRBV30
j_call: TRBJ2-6

cdr3_aa: CASGLRLAGPNYEQYF
cdr3_nt: TGTGCTAGTGGTTTGAGGCTAGCGGGACCCAACTACGAGCAGTACTTC
d_call: TRBD2
clone_size: NA
v_call: TRBV12-5
j_call: TRBJ2-7

cdr3_aa: CASSHGGWSGSSYNEQFF
cdr3_nt: TGTGCCAGTTCCCACGGGGGCTGGAGCGGGAGCTCCTACAATGAGCAGTTCTTC
d_call: TRBD2
clone_size: once
v_call: TRBV11-3
j_call: TRBJ2-1

cdr3_aa: CSVLSGIPSAKNIQYF
cdr3_nt: TGCAGCGTCCTTTCAGGGATCCCTTCTGCCAAAAACATTCAGTACTTC
d_call: NA
clone_size: few
v_call: TRBV29-1
j_call: TRBJ2-4

cdr3_aa: CASGRDSGYEQYF
cdr3_nt: TGTGCTAGTGGCCGAGACAGTGGCTACGAGCAGTACTTC
d_call: NA
clone_size: NA
v_call: TRBV12-5
j_call: TRBJ2-7

cdr3_aa: CASSLQGNQPQHF
cdr3_nt: TGTGCCAGCAGCTTACAGGGTAACCAGCCCCAGCATTTT
d_call: NA
clone_size: NA
v_call: TRBV7-2
j_call: TRBJ1-5

cdr3_aa: CASSLGSGGVTDTQYF
cdr3_nt: TGTGCCAGCAGCTTAGGTAGCGGGGGGGTCACAGATACGCAGTATTTT
d_call: TRBD2
clone_size: NA
v_call: TRBV7-2
j_call: TRBJ2-3

cdr3_aa: CASSQVWGGTEAFF
cdr3_nt: TGTGCCAGCAGCCAAGTTTGGGGGGGCACTGAAGCTTTCTTT
d_call: NA
clone_size: NA
v_call: TRBV14
j_call: TRBJ1-1

cdr3_aa: CASSQREGYEQYF
cdr3_nt: TGTGCCAGTAGCCAGCGGGAGGGCTACGAGCAGTACTTC
d_call: TRBD2
clone_size: NA
v_call: TRBV19
j_call: TRBJ2-7

cdr3_aa: CASRHNRLPRTQYF
cdr3_nt: TGTGCCAGCAGGCACAACAGGCTACCTCGGACCCAGTACTTC
d_call: NA
clone_size: NA
v_call: TRBV6-1
j_call: TRBJ2-5

cdr3_aa: CASSFSGTPHEQYF
cdr3_nt: TGTGCCAGCAGTTTTAGCGGGACCCCCCACGAGCAGTACTTC
d_call: TRBD2
clone_size: NA
v_call: TRBV27
j_call: TRBJ2-7

cdr3_aa: CASSFGTVEAFF
cdr3_nt: TGTGCCAGCAGCTTTGGGACAGTTGAAGCTTTCTTT
d_call: TRBD1
clone_size: NA
v_call: TRBV13
j_call: TRBJ1-1

cdr3_aa: CASGKTITSGRPSEQFF
cdr3_nt: TGTGCCAGCGGGAAGACCATCACTAGCGGGAGGCCGTCTGAGCAGTTCTTC
d_call: TRBD2
clone_size: NA
v_call: TRBV28
j_call: TRBJ2-1

cdr3_aa: CASSFLRGGYTGELFF
cdr3_nt: TGTGCCAGCAGCTTTTTGAGGGGGGGATACACCGGGGAGCTGTTTTTT
d_call: NA
clone_size: NA
v_call: TRBV11-1
j_call: TRBJ2-2

cdr3_aa: CAWSVLSGSGNTIYF
cdr3_nt: TGTGCCTGGAGTGTACTGTCTGGCTCTGGAAACACCATATATTTT
d_call: NA
clone_size: NA
v_call: TRBV30
j_call: TRBJ1-3

cdr3_aa: CASSYSGHPAYEQYF
cdr3_nt: TGTGCCAGCAGTTACTCGGGGCATCCCGCCTACGAGCAGTACTTC
d_call: NA
clone_size: NA
v_call: TRBV6-5
j_call: TRBJ2-7

cdr3_aa: CASSLPGTEAFF
cdr3_nt: TGTGCCAGCTCACTCCCGGGAACTGAAGCTTTCTTT
d_call: NA
clone_size: NA
v_call: TRBV18
j_call: TRBJ1-1

cdr3_aa: CASSYSILAEGNEQFF
cdr3_nt: TGTGCCAGCAGTTACTCGATTCTAGCGGAGGGAAATGAGCAGTTCTTC
d_call: TRBD2
clone_size: NA
v_call: TRBV6-5
j_call: TRBJ2-1

cdr3_aa: CASVPGVLHQPQHF
cdr3_nt: TGTGCCAGCGTGCCAGGGGTCCTTCATCAGCCCCAGCATTTT
d_call: NA
clone_size: NA
v_call: TRBV6-1
j_call: TRBJ1-5

cdr3_aa: CASRSSQGTDTQYF
cdr3_nt: TGTGCCAGCAGGTCGTCTCAGGGTACAGATACGCAGTATTTT
d_call: NA
clone_size: NA
v_call: TRBV6-5
j_call: TRBJ2-3

cdr3_aa: CASSVAFGDEQFF
cdr3_nt: TGTGCCAGCAGCGTAGCGTTCGGGGATGAGCAGTTCTTC
d_call: NA
clone_size: NA
v_call: TRBV9
j_call: TRBJ2-1